This T cell receptor (beta chain) came from a study of CD8+ T cells in alopecia areata. Treatment of the sample: oral pan-JAK inhibitor, 5-10 mg twice daily. T lymphocytes (CD4+ and CD8+) were sorted from PBMCs. CDR3 length: 17 residues. CDR1 SGHDN and CDR2 FVKESK come from the germline V gene. The V segment lost 1 base and the J segment 3 bases; nucleotides outside the gene matches: 7. To note about this clone: Its target is not known.

RNA extraction and reverse transcription yielded cDNA as sequencing template. Method: immunoSEQ multiplex PCR; TCRdb's copy keeps in-frame clones and lacks some. The data show some 110,000 clones, with less than 75% seen just once and more than 10% held by the top ten. Study conclusions and caveats: Greater clonality was observed in lesional scalp samples, especially alopecia totalis/universalis, versus normal scalp. Sequences from scalp samples also cover resident alphabeta T cells of normal skin.

V and J are TRBV14 and TRBJ2-7; 12 bases are a match to TRBD2. The sample here was CD8+ T cells sorted from blood, taken at week 24, from a patient treated with tofacitinib. The TCR comes from a human donor with alopecia areata. CDR3: CASSQAMTSGGLYEQYF. In nucleotides, the CDR3 is TGTGCCAGCAGCCAAGCGATGACTAGCGGGGGCCTCTACGAGCAGTACTTC.